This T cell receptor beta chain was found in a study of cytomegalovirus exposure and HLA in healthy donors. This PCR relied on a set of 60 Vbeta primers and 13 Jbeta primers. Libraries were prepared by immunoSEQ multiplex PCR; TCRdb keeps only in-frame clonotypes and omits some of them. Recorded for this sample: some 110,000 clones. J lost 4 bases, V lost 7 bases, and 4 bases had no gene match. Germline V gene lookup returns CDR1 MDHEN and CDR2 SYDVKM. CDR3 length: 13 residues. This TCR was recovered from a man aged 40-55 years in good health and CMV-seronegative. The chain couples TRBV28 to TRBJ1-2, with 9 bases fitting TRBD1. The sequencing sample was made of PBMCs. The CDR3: CASTMTGGYGYTF. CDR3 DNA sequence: TGTGCCAGCACCATGACAGGGGGCTATGGCTACACCTTC.